These T cell receptor beta chains were read from a single sample in a study of OX40 agonist ivuxolimab in advanced cancers. Here immunoSEQ multiplex PCR was the method, and the copy in TCRdb shows in-frame clones only, minus some. The data contain some 70,000 clones, 80% of them singletons. This specimen consisted of CD4+ or CD8+ T cells sorted from blood, obtained in a trial of the OX40 agonist ivuxolimab. All receptors derive from an adult with an advanced solid tumor such as melanoma, head and neck, liver or kidney cancer. The CDR3 runs from the conserved cysteine through the conserved F or W. Each record gives: V gene, J gene, D gene, clone size, CDR3 DNA, CDR3 protein. D genes are given only for firm matches. Not all rows give a size; the values are once, few, many and, for expanded clones, a class.

>TRBV7-2|TRBJ2-1|TRBD2|.
TGTGCCAGCAGCTTGAGCGGGATGGGCTACAATGAGCAGTTCTTC
CASSLSGMGYNEQFF
>TRBV19|TRBJ1-3|.|once
TGTGCCAGTAGTATATTGGGGAGCTCTGGAAACACCATATATTTT
CASSILGSSGNTIYF
>TRBV6-1|TRBJ1-1|.|.
TGTGCCAGCAGTGAAATGGGGGAAGGCACTGAAGCTTTCTTT
CASSEMGEGTEAFF
>TRBV30|TRBJ1-2|TRBD1|.
TGTGCCTGGAGGGACAGGGGATTAAGCTATGGCTACACCTTC
CAWRDRGLSYGYTF
>TRBV5-4|TRBJ1-1|TRBD1|few
TGTGCCAGCAGCACGGGACAGGGAGGGGAAACTGAAGCTTTCTTT
CASSTGQGGETEAFF
>TRBV19|TRBJ2-5|TRBD1|.
TGTGCCAGTAGTTTAAGGGGGCCCAGGGAGACCCAGTACTTC
CASSLRGPRETQYF
>TRBV5-1|TRBJ2-3|TRBD2|.
TGCGCCAGCAGCTCGGCGGCTAGCGGGGGGTTCACAGATACGCAGTATTTT
CASSSAASGGFTDTQYF
>TRBV19|TRBJ1-2|.|.
TGTGCCAGTAGTATAGAACAGCGAGGCTACACCTTC
CASSIEQRGYTF
>TRBV19|TRBJ1-6|.|.
TGTGCCAGTAGCCAAAATAATTCACCCCTCCACTTT
CASSQNNSPLHF
>TRBV10-2|TRBJ2-1|TRBD2|.
TGCGCCAGCAGTGAGTTAGCGGGGAATGGGAATGAGCAGTTCTTC
CASSELAGNGNEQFF
>TRBV5-4|TRBJ1-4|TRBD1|.
TGTGCCAGCAGCTTGTCACAGGGGGCGGTGGGTGAAAAACTGTTTTTT
CASSLSQGAVGEKLFF
>TRBV7-2|TRBJ2-7|.|few
TGTGCCAGCAGCTTAGACGGGGTCGAGCAGTACTTC
CASSLDGVEQYF
>TRBV7-2|TRBJ2-1|.|.
TGTGCCAGCAGCCCATCCAGCCGGGATGAGCAGTTCTTC
CASSPSSRDEQFF
>TRBV7-3|TRBJ1-2|TRBD1|.
TGTGCCAGCAGCTCCGACAGGGCCTATGGCTACACCTTC
CASSSDRAYGYTF
>TRBV5-1|TRBJ2-1|TRBD1|.
TGCGCCAGCAGCTGGGACAGGGGGCAGGAGTTCTTC
CASSWDRGQEFF
>TRBV2|TRBJ2-4|.|.
TGTGCCAGCCGTAGAGCCAAAAACATTCAGTACTTC
CASRRAKNIQYF
>TRBV5-1|TRBJ1-1|TRBD1|.
TGCGCCAGCAGCTTCTCCGGACAGGGGGACACTGAAGCTTTCTTT
CASSFSGQGDTEAFF
>TRBV10-2|TRBJ2-3|TRBD1|.
TGCGCCAGCAGGAGGGGGCAACGGGATACGCAGTATTTT
CASRRGQRDTQYF
>TRBV7-3|TRBJ2-3|TRBD2|.
TGTGCCAGCAGCCCCGGACTAGCGGGAGGAGTTGCAGATACGCAGTATTTT
CASSPGLAGGVADTQYF
>TRBV9|TRBJ1-5|TRBD1|.
TGTGCCAGCAGCGTAGGGACAGGGCACAATCAGCCCCAGCATTTT
CASSVGTGHNQPQHF
>TRBV10-3|TRBJ2-3|.|.
TGTGCCACGGGCGAGGGGGCAGATACGCAGTATTTT
CATGEGADTQYF
>TRBV5-1|TRBJ2-5|.|.
TGCGCCAGCAGCTTGGGGCCCATAGCGAGGCAAGAGACCCAGTACTTC
CASSLGPIARQETQYF
>TRBV6-1|TRBJ2-3|.|once
TGTGCCAGCAAGGATGGCGTCGGGACAGATACGCAGTATTTT
CASKDGVGTDTQYF
>TRBV5-5|TRBJ1-5|.|.
TGTGCCAGCAGCTTGGTGCCAGGAAGCAATCAGCCCCAGCATTTT
CASSLVPGSNQPQHF
>TRBV27|TRBJ2-7|.|.
TGTGCCAGCAGAGATGTGGCCTACGAGCAGTACTTC
CASRDVAYEQYF
>TRBV7-2|TRBJ2-7|.|.
TGTGCCAGCAGCGCGCACTCCTACGAGCAGTACTTC
CASSAHSYEQYF
>TRBV27|TRBJ2-7|.|.
TGTGCTACCGGCCAAGCGGCCTACTACGAGCAGTACTTC
CATGQAAYYEQYF
>TRBV5-4|TRBJ2-3|TRBD2|once
TGTGCCAGCAGCCAAACTAGCGGGAGGGACCCCACAGATACGCAGTATTTT
CASSQTSGRDPTDTQYF
>TRBV30|TRBJ1-3|.|.
TGTGCCTGGAGCCGTCTTGGGCACGCGACTGGAAACACCATATATTTT
CAWSRLGHATGNTIYF
>TRBV4-2|TRBJ2-3|.|.
TGTGCCAGCAGCCAAGACCCCCCAGGAGGGAGCACAGATACGCAGTATTTT
CASSQDPPGGSTDTQYF
>TRBV6-5|TRBJ2-6|TRBD1|.
TGTGCCAGCGCAGGGGGAGTAACTGGGGCCAACGTCCTGACTTTC
CASAGGVTGANVLTF
>TRBV4-1|TRBJ2-5|.|.
TGCGCCAGCAGCCTCGGGACCATAGAGACCCAGTACTTC
CASSLGTIETQYF
>TRBV7-8|TRBJ2-5|TRBD1|.
TGTGCCACCAAGGGGGCTCGTCAAGAGACCCAGTACTTC
CATKGARQETQYF
>TRBV13|TRBJ2-3|TRBD2|.
TGTGCCAGCAGCTTAGGCGGGAGGACAGATACGCAGTATTTT
CASSLGGRTDTQYF
>TRBV5-1|TRBJ2-1|TRBD2|.
TGCGCCAGCAGCTGGACTAGCGGGGAGTACAATGAGCAGTTCTTC
CASSWTSGEYNEQFF